This is a list of T cell receptor beta chains from one sample in a study of T cell repertoires in cytomegalovirus infection. TCRdb used MiXCR to reprocess the reads, holding one entry per CDR3 protein. The table lists about 260,000 distinct CDR3 sequences, 8% to 9.5% of them singletons, with about 14% in the top ten. Sequenced material: PBMCs. The source is a human donor in good health (CMV status not recorded). Some clones in this sample may be carry-over from other donors' samples. Both conserved end residues are part of each CDR3. The D gene is left open where the match is weak. Part of the rows lack a size; the others show once, few, many or a class for expanded clones.

size	D	V	J	CDR3	DNA
.	.	TRBV19	TRBJ2-7	CASSMGRSLYF	TGTGCCAGTAGTATGGGACGGAGCCTGTACTTC
many	.	TRBV19	TRBJ1-5	CASSRRDNQPQHF	TGTGCCAGTAGTAGACGGGACAATCAGCCCCAGCATTTT
.	.	TRBV14	TRBJ1-5	CASSQGSAGNQPQHF	TGTGCCAGCAGCCAAGGGAGTGCAGGCAATCAGCCCCAGCATTTT
many	TRBD1	TRBV6-2/TRBV6-3	TRBJ2-7	CASSWGPPGQGSYEQYF	TGTGCCAGCAGTTGGGGGCCGCCGGGACAGGGGTCCTACGAGCAGTACTTC
.	.	TRBV10-3	TRBJ2-7	CAISEAEGEQYF	TGTGCCATCAGTGAAGCGGAGGGAGAGCAGTACTTC
many	.	TRBV7-9	TRBJ2-5	CASSFSGTQETQYF	TGTGCCAGCAGCTTCTCAGGCACCCAAGAGACCCAGTACTTC
many	TRBD2	TRBV7-2	TRBJ2-1	CASSLTAAGGPHEQFF	TGTGCCAGCAGCTTAACGGCGGCGGGAGGGCCCCATGAGCAGTTCTTC
few	TRBD2	TRBV7-3	TRBJ2-3	CASNRGGAPTDTQYF	TGTGCCAGCAATCGGGGGGGGGCTCCCACAGATACGCAGTATTTT
many	TRBD1	TRBV12-3/TRBV12-4	TRBJ1-1	CASSLTGATEAFF	TGTGCCAGCAGTTTGACAGGGGCCACTGAAGCTTTCTTT
many	TRBD1	TRBV7-2	TRBJ1-2	CASSSRGQGYGYTF	TGTGCCAGCAGCTCAAGGGGGCAGGGCTATGGCTACACCTTC
many	.	TRBV7-2	TRBJ2-7	CASSPAVGEQYF	TGTGCCAGCAGCCCTGCCGTGGGCGAGCAGTACTTC
.	TRBD1	TRBV5-1	TRBJ1-6	CASSIRTGGQSPLHF	TGCGCCAGCAGCATTCGGACAGGCGGACAATCACCCCTCCACTTT
few	TRBD2	TRBV24-1	TRBJ2-3	CATSDSIAGETDTQYF	TGTGCCACCAGTGATTCGATAGCGGGAGAGACAGATACGCAGTATTTT
many	.	TRBV7-2	TRBJ1-1	CASSFLRGPSTEAFF	TGTGCCAGCAGCTTTTTAAGGGGCCCTAGCACTGAAGCTTTCTTT
many	TRBD1	TRBV7-2	TRBJ1-3	CASSLQTGDTIYF	TGTGCCAGCAGCTTGCAAACAGGGGATACCATATATTTT
many	.	TRBV7-2	TRBJ1-2	CASSGQSDYGYTF	TGTGCCAGCAGCGGACAGTCGGACTATGGCTACACCTTC
many	.	TRBV7-2	TRBJ1-4	CASSPSAGRNEKLFF	TGTGCCAGCAGTCCGTCGGCCGGGCGGAATGAAAAACTGTTTTTT
few	.	TRBV20-1	TRBJ2-1	CSASLGMSSYNEQFF	TGCAGTGCTAGTTTAGGGATGAGCTCCTACAATGAGCAGTTCTTC
many	.	TRBV7-6	TRBJ1-5	CASSLAGRGSRNQPQHF	TGTGCCAGCAGCTTAGCGGGTCGGGGTTCTAGAAATCAGCCCCAGCATTTT
many	.	TRBV20-1	TRBJ2-7	CSARDPGAGYEQYF	TGCAGTGCTAGAGATCCCGGGGCCGGCTACGAGCAGTACTTC